Each of the 13 T cell receptor beta chains below was sequenced from the same sample in a study of T cell responses to AZD1222 COVID-19 vaccine. The data were produced by immunoSEQ multiplex PCR, yet TCRdb's version contains in-frame clones alone and is incomplete. The sample yields more than 150,000 clones, 90% seen once. Sample: peripheral blood, taken 28 days after the second AZD1222 dose. Source of these receptors: an adult who received the AZD1222 COVID-19 vaccine.

This sequence joins TRBV19 and TRBJ2-3; no reliable D call. Germline CDR1 reads LNHDA; CDR2 reads SQIVND (reference sequence). The CDR3 is 10 amino acids. The V gene lost 8 bases and the J gene lost 8 bases, with 8 bases spanning the gap. The CDR3 sequence is CASGSVTQYF. CDR3 nucleotides: TGTGCCAGTGGATCGGTTACGCAGTATTTT.

The CDR3 protein is CATPRTGEAYEQYF. CDR3 DNA: TGTGCCACCCCCAGGACAGGGGAAGCCTACGAGCAGTACTTC. The chain couples TRBV2 to TRBJ2-7; the match to TRBD1 covers 9 bases. The V segment lost 10 bases and the J segment 2 bases; nucleotides outside the gene matches: 9. This CDR3 is built from 14 residues. CDR1 SNHLY and CDR2 FYNNEI come from the germline V gene. The entire variable domain, with the rest obtained from reference TRBV2 and TRBJ2-7, is as follows: EPEVTQTPSHQVTQMGQEVILRCVPISNHLYFYWYRQILGQKVEFLVSFYNNEISEKSEIFDDQFSVERPDGSNFTLKIRSTKLEDSAMYFCATPRTGEAYEQYFGPGTRLTVT.

V is TRBV29-1 and J is TRBJ1-3, with a possible D match to TRBD1 (5 bases). Germline V gene lookup returns CDR1 SQVTM and CDR2 ANQGSEA. V lost 2 bases to trimming and J lost 3 bases, with 8 bases between them. The CDR3 consists of 13 residues. The CDR3 DNA reads TGCAGCGTTGAACAGGGAGGTGGAAACACCATATATTTT. Translating gives CSVEQGGGNTIYF.

V usage is TRBV9 and J usage is TRBJ2-1, with TRBD2 matching 13 bases. The CDR3 contains 17 residues. The germline CDR1 and CDR2 sequences are SGDLS and YYNGEE. V shed 4 bases, J shed 4 bases, and the junction held 8 bases outside the gene matches. CDR3 nucleotide sequence: TGTGCCAGCAGCTACTCTGGGACTAGCGGGATATACAATGAGCAGTTCTTC. Its protein is CASSYSGTSGIYNEQFF.

The J gene is TRBJ2-7, the V gene TRBV19, with 15 bases aligning to TRBD2. CDR1 and CDR2 from the germline V gene are LNHDA and SQIVND (reference sequence). This CDR3 comprises 15 residues. With V trimmed by 4 bases and J by 10 bases, 8 bases remained unmatched. In DNA, the CDR3 is TGTGCCAGTAGTACGTACGGACTAGCGGGAGGGCCTCAGTACTTC. Translated, it gives CASSTYGLAGGPQYF.

The table lists this clone with a count of one. This chain uses TRBV27 with TRBJ1-5; perhaps TRBD1 as D (5 bases). The CDR3 has 15 amino acids. V was cut by 6 bases and J by 0 bases, with 12 bases left in between. CDR1 MNHEY and CDR2 SMNVEV come from the germline V gene (reference sequence). The CDR3 reads CASSHGTDSNQPQHF. The CDR3 bases are TGTGCCAGCAGCCACGGGACCGATAGCAATCAGCCCCAGCATTTT.

The chain couples TRBV28 to TRBJ1-2, with D perhaps TRBD1 (6 bases). The CDR3 loop spans 15 amino acids. Germline V gene sequence: CDR1 MDHEN, CDR2 SYDVKM. The V gene lost 6 bases and the J gene lost 5 bases, with 19 bases spanning the gap. Here the CDR3 reads CASRGGSSYIYGYTF. CDR3 DNA: TGTGCCAGCAGAGGGGGTAGCTCCTATATTTATGGCTACACCTTC.

V is TRBV6-5 and J is TRBJ1-1; D is ambiguous. Trimming cost V 0 bases and J 8 bases, with 10 bases left between them. CDR3 length: 13 residues. The V gene's germline CDR1 is MNHEY and CDR2 SVGAGI. CDR3 bases: TGTGCCAGCAGTTACTCTCAATTGCTGGAAGCTTTCTTT. Protein product: CASSYSQLLEAFF.

The rearrangement uses TRBV5-5 and TRBJ1-5; D is perhaps TRBD1 (5 bases). The V end was cut by 2 bases, the J end by 11 bases, with 8 bases between. From germline, CDR1 is SGHKS and CDR2 YYEKEE (reference sequence). This CDR3 contains 11 residues. The CDR3, as DNA: TGTGCCAGCAGCTTAGGCAGGGCCCAGCATTTT. Translation gives CASSLGRAQHF. Full variable domain (remainder filled in from reference TRBV5-5 and TRBJ1-5): DAGVTQSPTHLIKTRGQQVTLRCSPISGHKSVSWYQQVLGQGPQFIFQYYEKEERGRGNFPDRFSARQFPNYSSELNVNALLLGDSALYLCASSLGRAQHFGDGTRLSIL.

This clone was seen only once. The chain is built from TRBV18 and TRBJ1-4; TRBD1 aligns across 7 bases. The CDR3 covers 14 residues. J was trimmed by 5 bases and V by 5 bases; bases with no gene match: 5. The germline CDR1 and CDR2 sequences are KGHSH and LQKENI. The DNA for the CDR3 is TGTGCCAGCTCAGTCCAGGGGGTAAATGAAAAACTGTTTTTT. This gives the protein CASSVQGVNEKLFF.

This clone was counted only a few times. The genes are TRBV19 and TRBJ2-1; 7 bases agree with TRBD2. There are 14 residues in the CDR3. V lost 6 bases to trimming and J lost 3 bases; unmatched junction nucleotides: 5. Germline V lookup: CDR1 LNHDA, CDR2 SQIVND (reference sequence). The CDR3 is CASRGGTDYNEQFF. CDR3 bases: TGTGCCAGTAGGGGAGGGACGGACTACAATGAGCAGTTCTTC.

The chain employs TRBV20-1 and TRBJ2-1; 9 bases fit TRBD2. V trimming: 3 bases; J trimming: 7 bases; junction bases outside the gene matches: 4. The CDR3 runs 13 residues. The germline V gene has CDR1 DFQATT and CDR2 SNEGSKA (reference sequence). In nucleotides, the CDR3 is TGCAGTGCTAGTCTTAGCGGGGGAAATGAGCAGTTCTTC. It specifies CSASLSGGNEQFF.

V gene TRBV4-1 combines with J gene TRBJ2-7, with 8 bases lining up with TRBD2. This CDR3 region has 19 residues. Germline trimming cut 0 bases from V and 3 bases from J; bases unmatched to any gene: 16. Germline V gene lookup returns CDR1 MGHRA and CDR2 YSYEKL. The CDR3 loop reads CASSQDPPRGLGAHYEQYF. CDR3 nucleotide sequence: TGCGCCAGCAGCCAAGATCCACCCCGGGGACTAGGGGCTCACTACGAGCAGTACTTC.